The clone carrying this T cell receptor (beta chain) was observed at least ten times. The antigen is unknown. Used for diagnoses were clinical symptoms, serum thyroxine and TRAb, thyroid ultrasound and orbital computed tomography. The CDR3 is 12 amino acids. Germline CDR1 and CDR2: MDHEN and SYDVKM. Trimming left V 5 bases short and J 8 bases short, with 9 bases between. This sample is drawn from a study of T cells in Graves' hyperthyroidism and ophthalmopathy. Turning to the study itself: At the time of initial diagnosis and before any treatment, peripheral blood was collected.

It was RNA transcripts that yielded the amplified TCR beta CDR3 regions. An initial round of RT-PCR targeting the TCR CDR3 relied on the HTBI primer set. TCRdb reprocessed the multiplex PCR reads with MiXCR, giving one entry per CDR3 protein. The profile shows 300,000 to 450,000 distinct CDR3 sequences, approximately 13% of them singletons. General study findings and limits: In simple terms, a model built on 13 V-J features told ophthalmopathy apart from stable hyperthyroidism. Most thyroid clonotypes with frequency above 0.001 were detected in blood.

The chain employs TRBV28 and TRBJ2-2, with D hard to call. The sequenced sample was blood. The clonotype originates from a young man with Graves' hyperthyroidism that later progressed to Graves' ophthalmopathy. CDR3 residues: CASSPPPGELFF. The CDR3 coding sequence is TGTGCCAGCAGTCCCCCACCTGGGGAGCTGTTTTTT.